These 9 T cell receptor beta chains were all obtained from the same sample, sequenced in a study of blood T cell repertoires in COVID-19 (dated by TCRdb to the early 2020s). The method was the immunoSEQ multiplex PCR assay. TCRdb stores this immuneACCESS table with in-frame sequences only. Part of the clones is absent; in the studies checked, under half of the shortfall reflects unresolved V genes, and no reason is known for the rest. Recorded for this sample are about 210,000 clones; 80% to 85% of them occurred a single time. Over 9.5% of the sample belongs to the ten largest clones. The specimen sequenced was peripheral blood. Receptors were obtained from a woman older than 75 with COVID-19, enrolled during active disease.

The CDR3 is CASGRQASISGNTIYF. The CDR3 region has the DNA TGTGCCAGTGGAAGACAGGCCTCTATCTCTGGAAACACCATATATTTT. This chain connects TRBV19 to TRBJ1-3, with D possibly matching TRBD1 (6 bases). With 8 bases removed from V and 0 bases from J, the gap between germline ends came to 17 bases. CDR1 LNHDA and CDR2 SQIVND come from the germline V gene (reference sequence). The CDR3 has 16 amino acids.

The V and J genes are TRBV7-2 and TRBJ1-5; a weak D match, TRBD1 (6 bases). V gave up 5 bases and J gave up 3 bases, with 11 bases separating them. There are 14 residues in the CDR3. Germline CDR1 SGHTA, CDR2 FQGNSA. CDR3 DNA: TGTGCCAGCAGCCCCGGGACACTCAATCAGCCCCAGCATTTT. It yields the protein CASSPGTLNQPQHF.

This clone was counted only a few times. The V gene is TRBV5-4, the J gene TRBJ2-3; maybe TRBD1 (5 bases). Germline V CDR1 and CDR2: SGHNT, YYREEE (reference sequence). CDR3 size: 16 residues. V lost 0 bases and J 0 bases, leaving 11 bases between the germline ends. The CDR3 reads CASSLGMDTSTDTQYF. CDR3 bases: TGTGCCAGCAGCTTGGGAATGGACACGAGCACAGATACGCAGTATTTT.

The chain carries TRBV29-1 and TRBJ1-2; no firm D call. Trimming took 5 bases from V and 4 from J, leaving 14 bases between them. Per the germline V gene, CDR1 is SQVTM and CDR2 is ANQGSEA. The CDR3 length is 13 residues. CDR3 DNA sequence: TGCAGCGTTTCCCACGGGGTACCCTATGGCTACACCTTC. Translated: CSVSHGVPYGYTF.

V usage is TRBV29-1 and J usage is TRBJ2-7, with 9 bases lining up with TRBD1. The CDR3 is 13 residues long. In germline, CDR1 is SQVTM, CDR2 ANQGSEA. The V gene end was trimmed by 6 bases and the J gene end by 2 bases; junction bases not matched to a gene: 5. The CDR3 sequence is CSVDRGGTYEQYF. DNA of the CDR3: TGCAGCGTCGACAGGGGGGGAACCTACGAGCAGTACTTC.

The DNA of the CDR3 is TGTGCCAGCTCACCGGGACAGATCTACGAGCAGTACGTC. Its translation: CASSPGQIYEQYV. The chain carries TRBV18 and TRBJ2-7, with TRBD1 matching 7 bases. The CDR3 sequence is 13 residues long. Germline CDR1 reads KGHSH; CDR2 reads LQKENI. J lost 3 bases, V lost 3 bases, and 2 bases had no gene match.

The chain couples TRBV30 to TRBJ2-5, with D hard to call. CDR1 is GTSNPN and CDR2 is SVGIG in the germline V gene (reference sequence). The CDR3 is 13 amino acids. Trimming cost V 4 bases and J 5 bases, with 14 bases left between them. The CDR3 coding sequence is TGTGCCTGGACGGGTCATCCTGTGGAGACCCAGTACTTC. Its protein is CAWTGHPVETQYF.

This chain's CDR3 is CAWGETETQYF. CDR3 sequence (DNA): TGTGCCTGGGGGGAGACTGAGACCCAGTACTTC. V gene TRBV30 combines with J gene TRBJ2-5, with a weak D call TRBD2 (5 bases). This CDR3 has 11 amino acids. Trimming left V 5 bases short and J 5 bases short, with 9 bases between. The germline V gene has CDR1 GTSNPN and CDR2 SVGIG (reference sequence).

This clone has more than one count but fewer than ten. The chain links TRBV4-1 to TRBJ1-6; D gene ambiguous. The germline CDR1 and CDR2 sequences are MGHRA and YSYEKL. The CDR3 consists of 21 residues. Trimming removed 0 bases at V and 1 base at J, with 22 bases between. The CDR3 coding sequence is TGCGCCAGCAGCCAAGATCCCGAGGGAGTGACTTCGGAGTCCTATAATTCACCCCTCCACTTT. Translating gives CASSQDPEGVTSESYNSPLHF.